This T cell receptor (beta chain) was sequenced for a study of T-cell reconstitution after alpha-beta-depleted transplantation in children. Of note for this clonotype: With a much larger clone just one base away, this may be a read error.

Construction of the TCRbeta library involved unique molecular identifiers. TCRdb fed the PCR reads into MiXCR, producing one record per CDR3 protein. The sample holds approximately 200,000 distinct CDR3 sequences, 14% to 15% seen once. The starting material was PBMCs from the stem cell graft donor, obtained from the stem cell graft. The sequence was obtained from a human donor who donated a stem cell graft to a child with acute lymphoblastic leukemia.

CDR3 DNA sequence: TGCGCCAGCAGCCCCTTAGAAGACTACTATGGCTGCACCTTC. This translates into CASSPLEDYYGCTF. This rearrangement joins TRBV5-1 to TRBJ1-2; D is undetermined. The CDR3 has 14 amino acids. CDR1 is SGHRS, CDR2 YFSETQ, per germline.